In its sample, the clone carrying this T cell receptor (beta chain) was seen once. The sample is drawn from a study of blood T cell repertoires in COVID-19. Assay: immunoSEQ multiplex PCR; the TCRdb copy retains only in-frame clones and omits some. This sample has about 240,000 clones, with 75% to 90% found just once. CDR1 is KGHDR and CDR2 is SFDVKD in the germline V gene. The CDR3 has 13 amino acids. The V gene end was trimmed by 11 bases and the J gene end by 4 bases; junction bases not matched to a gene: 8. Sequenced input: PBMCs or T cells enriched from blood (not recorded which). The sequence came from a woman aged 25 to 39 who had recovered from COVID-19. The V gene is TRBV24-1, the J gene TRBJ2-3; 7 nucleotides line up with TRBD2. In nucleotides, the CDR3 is TGTGCCAGCGGGAGTCGGTATGCAGATACGCAGTATTTT. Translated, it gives CASGSRYADTQYF.